Shown below are 9 T cell receptor beta chains from a single sample sequenced in a study of vaccination and CD4 T cells after COVID-19. The time point here: late sampling 161 to 241 days after vaccination in three convalescent patients. MiXCR was run by TCRdb on the PCR reads, yielding one entry per CDR3 protein. This sample yields over 25,000 distinct CDR3 sequences, of which approximately 51% are seen a single time; about 5.7% belongs to the top ten. Sequencing was performed on CD4+ T cells from blood, taken about 7 months after SARS-CoV-2 vaccination. Source of these receptors: a human donor who had recovered from COVID-19.

This clonotype was seen only a few times. This rearrangement joins TRBV19 to TRBJ2-7; D is unclear. The germline V gene encodes CDR1 LNHDA and CDR2 SQIVND (reference sequence). Trimming stripped 2 bases from V and 0 bases from J, with 11 bases between. There are 15 residues in the CDR3. The CDR3 region has the DNA TGTGCCAGTAGTATATCCTCACAGAGCTCCTACGAGCAGTACTTC. It specifies CASSISSQSSYEQYF.

The sample holds a few counts of this clonotype. This sequence joins TRBV6-1 and TRBJ1-6; unclear D gene. The CDR3 loop spans 13 amino acids. Germline V gives CDR1 MNHNS, CDR2 SASEGT. The germline V and J ends were trimmed by 3 bases and 8 bases, with 8 bases remaining between them. CDR3 nucleotide sequence: TGTGCCAGCAGTGATGTATCAGATTCACCCCTCCACTTT. This translates into CASSDVSDSPLHF.

V usage is TRBV28 and J usage is TRBJ2-3; 7 nucleotides line up with TRBD2. J was trimmed by 8 bases and V by 0 bases; bases with no gene match: 17. The CDR3 is made up of 18 amino acids. The germline gives CDR1 MDHEN, CDR2 SYDVKM. The CDR3 is CASSLWVGRGSGRATQYF. In DNA form, the CDR3 reads TGTGCCAGCAGTTTATGGGTTGGTCGTGGTAGCGGGCGGGCTACGCAGTATTTT.

CDR3 loop: CSAFQQGNTEAFF. The CDR3 coding sequence is TGCAGTGCGTTTCAACAGGGGAACACTGAAGCTTTCTTT. This sequence joins TRBV20-1 and TRBJ1-1; D perhaps matches TRBD1 (6 bases). The CDR3 totals 13 residues. CDR1 DFQATT and CDR2 SNEGSKA come from the germline V gene (reference sequence). V gave up 6 bases and J gave up 1 base, with 12 bases separating them.

The chain joins TRBV15 to TRBJ2-3; 8 bases are shared with TRBD2. The germline CDR1 and CDR2 sequences are LNHNV and YYDKDF (reference sequence). The V gene end was trimmed by 6 bases and the J gene end by 4 bases; junction bases not matched to a gene: 12. The CDR3 extends over 16 amino acids. CDR3 sequence (DNA): TGTGCCACCAGTAGAAGTCGAGGAGCGGGAGCAGATACGCAGTATTTT. The encoded protein is CATSRSRGAGADTQYF.

This rearrangement joins TRBV28 to TRBJ2-3, with no clear D. The germline gives CDR1 MDHEN, CDR2 SYDVKM. Trimming removed 5 bases from V and 2 bases from J, with 11 bases in between. This CDR3 comprises 14 residues. The CDR3 DNA sequence: TGTGCCAGCAGTCTTCTAGGATCCACAGATACGCAGTATTTT. This encodes CASSLLGSTDTQYF.

The chain joins TRBV20-1 to TRBJ2-5; weak D call: TRBD1 (5 bases). From germline, CDR1 is DFQATT and CDR2 SNEGSKA (reference sequence). The CDR3 length is 12 residues. Trimming shortened V by 3 bases and J by 5 bases, and 10 bases separated the two germline ends. The CDR3 spells CSARIGAETQYF. The CDR3 region has the DNA TGCAGTGCTAGGATTGGGGCCGAGACCCAGTACTTC.

The genes are TRBV10-3 and TRBJ2-7; no reliable D call. The CDR3 runs to 17 residues. Germline values: CDR1 ENHRY, CDR2 SYGVKD. V gave up 0 bases and J gave up 6 bases, with 21 bases separating them. CDR3 sequence reads: CAISESSFRLPRGEQYF. As DNA, the CDR3 is TGTGCCATCAGTGAGTCGAGCTTTAGGCTTCCCCGCGGCGAGCAGTACTTC.

V is TRBV28 and J is TRBJ2-7; a possible D gene is TRBD1 (5 bases). The germline V and J ends were trimmed by 10 bases and 5 bases, with 21 bases remaining between them. The CDR3 has 14 residues. CDR1 and CDR2 from the germline V gene are MDHEN and SYDVKM. The CDR3, as DNA: TGTGCCACCCATAGGGGCCGAGGCTTAAACGAGCAGTACTTC. Its protein product is CATHRGRGLNEQYF.